This is a list of T cell receptor beta chains from one sample in a study of CD8 T cells in ankylosing spondylitis. TCRdb recomputed calls from the 5' RACE reads with MiXCR, one row per CDR3 protein. The repertoire has about 500,000 distinct CDR3 sequences, approximately 11% of them found once; the top ten carry about 6.5%. The material sequenced was blood, either unsorted or a sorted T cell fraction (not recorded which). The origin of the receptors is a male donor with ankylosing spondylitis. Both conserved end residues are part of each CDR3. D genes are given only for firm matches. Expanded clones are given a class, and other clones once, few, many or no size at all.

v_call	d_call	j_call	clone_size	cdr3_length	cdr3_aa	cdr3_nt
TRBV9	.	TRBJ2-5	.	15	CASSSGWERKETQYF	TGTGCCAGCAGCTCAGGGTGGGAGAGAAAAGAGACCCAGTACTTC
TRBV24-1	.	TRBJ2-1	few	17	CATSDNREGGLYNEQFF	TGTGCCACCAGTGACAACAGGGAGGGGGGATTGTACAATGAGCAGTTCTTC
TRBV4-2	.	TRBJ1-3	many	17	CASSRETGSISGNTIYF	TGTGCCAGCAGCCGTGAGACAGGTTCAATCTCTGGAAACACCATATATTTT
TRBV5-1	.	TRBJ2-3	many	16	CASSLDGGLGTDTQYF	TGCGCCAGCAGCTTGGACGGGGGCCTGGGCACAGATACGCAGTATTTT
TRBV12-3/TRBV12-4	.	TRBJ1-5	many	12	CASSPINQPQHF	TGTGCCAGCAGTCCCATCAATCAGCCCCAGCATTTT
TRBV4-2	.	TRBJ2-2	.	15	CASSQRASEIRELFF	TGTGCCAGCAGCCAACGAGCTAGCGAGATCCGGGAGCTGTTTTTT
TRBV5-1	TRBD2	TRBJ2-3	few	17	CASSGGTSGSNGDTQYF	TGCGCCAGCAGCGGTGGGACTAGCGGGAGTAACGGGGATACGCAGTATTTT
TRBV5-5	TRBD1	TRBJ2-7	.	15	CASSAQGVASYEQYF	TGTGCCAGCAGCGCACAGGGGGTGGCCTCCTACGAGCAGTACTTC
TRBV20-1	TRBD1	TRBJ2-1	few	16	CSARGRDSFSYNEQFF	TGCAGTGCTAGAGGACGGGACAGCTTCTCCTACAATGAGCAGTTCTTC
TRBV30	TRBD1	TRBJ2-3	.	12	CAADRGADTQYF	TGTGCCGCGGACAGGGGGGCAGATACGCAGTATTTT
TRBV11-3	.	TRBJ2-1	.	13	CASATDLNNEQFF	TGTGCCAGCGCGACAGATCTAAACAATGAGCAGTTCTTC
TRBV6-6	.	TRBJ2-1	.	11	CASTQGYEQFF	TGTGCCAGCACCCAGGGGTATGAGCAGTTCTTC
TRBV7-9	TRBD1	TRBJ1-4	many	16	CASSLGQGGLEEKLFF	TGTGCCAGCAGCCTAGGACAGGGAGGCCTGGAGGAAAAACTGTTTTTT
TRBV12-3/TRBV12-4	.	TRBJ1-3	.	15	CASSPGANSGNTIYF	TGTGCCAGCAGTCCAGGGGCTAACTCTGGAAACACCATATATTTT
TRBV6-6	.	TRBJ1-1	.	12	CASNPGDTEAFF	TGTGCCAGCAACCCTGGGGACACTGAAGCTTTCTTT
TRBV18	.	TRBJ2-5	many	12	CASSPVQETQYF	TGTGCCAGCTCACCGGTCCAAGAGACCCAGTACTTC
TRBV2	TRBD1	TRBJ1-2	few	16	CASRANIGTGADAYTF	TGTGCCAGCAGGGCAAACATTGGGACAGGGGCGGATGCCTACACCTTC
TRBV7-8	TRBD2	TRBJ2-1	.	18	CASSPGLAGGPIYNEQFF	TGTGCCAGCAGCCCGGGACTAGCGGGAGGGCCTATCTACAATGAGCAGTTCTTC
TRBV6-1	TRBD2	TRBJ2-1	.	17	CASSTLGLAGLYNEQFF	TGTGCCAGCAGTACCCTAGGACTAGCGGGCCTATACAATGAGCAGTTCTTC
TRBV5-1	TRBD1	TRBJ1-5	many	15	CASSVQGGDDQPQHF	TGCGCCAGCAGCGTCCAGGGGGGAGACGATCAGCCCCAGCATTTT
TRBV27	.	TRBJ2-4	.	16	CASSFRASMTKNIQYF	TGTGCCAGCAGTTTTAGGGCGAGTATGACCAAAAACATTCAGTACTTC
TRBV11-2	TRBD2	TRBJ2-5	.	17	CASSPLRTSGTSETQYF	TGTGCCAGCAGCCCCCTCCGGACTAGCGGGACTTCAGAGACCCAGTACTTC
TRBV3-1	TRBD1	TRBJ2-7	.	14	CASSPRQGVGEQYF	TGTGCCAGCAGCCCTAGACAGGGGGTCGGGGAGCAGTACTTC
TRBV24-1	TRBD1	TRBJ2-1	many	15	CATSEGTGDYNEQFF	TGTGCCACCAGTGAGGGGACAGGGGACTACAATGAGCAGTTCTTC
TRBV29-1	TRBD1	TRBJ2-2	few	15	CSVTGTGGFTGELFF	TGCAGCGTCACCGGGACAGGGGGCTTTACCGGGGAGCTGTTTTTT
TRBV24-1	TRBD1	TRBJ2-2	many	15	CATSDDRENTGELFF	TGTGCCACCAGTGATGACAGGGAGAACACCGGGGAGCTGTTTTTT
TRBV7-8	TRBD1	TRBJ2-1	.	16	CASSLSGDRSGDEQFF	TGTGCCAGCAGCTTAAGTGGGGACAGGTCTGGCGATGAGCAGTTCTTC
TRBV29-1	TRBD1	TRBJ1-2	many	12	CSVSGGNYGYTF	TGCAGCGTATCAGGGGGCAACTATGGCTACACCTTC
TRBV3-1	TRBD2	TRBJ2-2	few	17	CASSPRGIAGVTGELFF	TGTGCCAGCAGCCCGCGGGGGATAGCGGGAGTTACCGGGGAGCTGTTTTTT
TRBV20-1	.	TRBJ1-2	few	12	CSARLPGEGYTF	TGCAGTGCTAGATTGCCGGGGGAAGGCTACACCTTC
TRBV30	.	TRBJ1-1	.	14	CAWTGQFMNTEAFF	TGTGCCTGGACCGGACAGTTCATGAACACTGAAGCTTTCTTT
TRBV3-1	.	TRBJ1-5	many	13	CASSQGDNQPQHF	TGTGCCAGCAGCCAGGGGGACAATCAGCCCCAGCATTTT
TRBV5-5	.	TRBJ2-3	few	14	CASSFQGTTDTQYF	TGTGCCAGCAGTTTTCAGGGGACCACAGATACGCAGTATTTT
TRBV12-3/TRBV12-4	.	TRBJ1-2	few	12	CAISGGFYGYTF	TGTGCCATCAGTGGGGGGTTTTATGGCTACACCTTC
TRBV4-1	.	TRBJ1-5	.	18	CASSQAPGTPNSNQPQHF	TGCGCCAGCAGCCAGGCCCCTGGGACACCAAATAGCAATCAGCCCCAGCATTTT
TRBV27	.	TRBJ2-1	many	14	CASRKGWPGNEQFF	TGTGCCAGCAGAAAGGGGTGGCCGGGAAATGAGCAGTTCTTC
TRBV7-8	TRBD1	TRBJ2-7	.	15	CASSPRWDRGHEQYF	TGTGCCAGCAGCCCAAGATGGGACAGGGGGCATGAGCAGTACTTC
TRBV10-3	.	TRBJ2-7	many	13	CATRGLVSYEQYF	TGTGCCACGCGGGGACTTGTCTCCTACGAGCAGTACTTC
TRBV10-2	.	TRBJ2-2	many	12	CASSVITGELFF	TGCGCCAGCAGTGTTATCACCGGGGAGCTGTTTTTT
TRBV15	.	TRBJ2-7	few	13	CATSREGASEQYF	TGTGCCACCAGCAGAGAGGGGGCTAGCGAGCAGTACTTC
TRBV6-2/TRBV6-3	TRBD1	TRBJ1-1	.	16	CASIPWTGGDGTEAFF	TGTGCCAGCATCCCCTGGACAGGGGGCGATGGTACTGAAGCTTTCTTT
TRBV5-1	TRBD1	TRBJ1-3	few	16	CASSGDGGTAGNTIYF	TGCGCCAGCAGCGGCGACGGCGGGACAGCTGGAAACACCATATATTTT
TRBV20-1	TRBD2	TRBJ2-1	once	18	CSAVRLAGERGTSNEQFF	TGCAGTGCTGTACGACTAGCGGGAGAAAGGGGTACAAGCAATGAGCAGTTCTTC
TRBV27	.	TRBJ1-6	few	14	CASSSPGGASPLHF	TGTGCCAGCAGTTCCCCCGGGGGCGCTTCACCCCTCCACTTT
TRBV10-1	.	TRBJ2-1	few	13	CASSESVVLGQFF	TGCGCCAGCAGTGAGTCGGTGGTCCTCGGGCAGTTCTTC
TRBV20-1	TRBD2	TRBJ2-7	.	14	CSAQTSGRPYEQYF	TGCAGTGCCCAGACTAGCGGGAGACCTTACGAGCAGTACTTC
TRBV11-2	.	TRBJ1-4	few	15	CASSSRTARNEKLFF	TGTGCCAGCAGCTCCCGGACAGCACGAAATGAAAAACTGTTTTTT
TRBV20-1	TRBD1	TRBJ2-6	.	18	CSARNDPGTDSGANVLTF	TGCAGTGCTAGAAACGATCCCGGGACAGACTCTGGGGCCAACGTCCTGACTTTC
TRBV3-1	TRBD2	TRBJ2-1	few	18	CASSSRTSGRGSYNEQFF	TGTGCCAGCAGCTCCCGGACTAGCGGGAGAGGGTCCTACAATGAGCAGTTCTTC
TRBV5-1	.	TRBJ1-4	.	15	CASSLVAGDREKLFF	TGCGCCAGCAGCTTGGTGGCAGGGGACCGGGAAAAACTGTTTTTT
TRBV12-3/TRBV12-4	.	TRBJ1-1	many	14	CASSLVTRNTEAFF	TGTGCCAGCAGTTTAGTTACAAGGAACACTGAAGCTTTCTTT
TRBV6-5	TRBD1	TRBJ2-2	many	13	CASSNRGAGELFF	TGTGCCAGCAGTAACAGGGGCGCCGGGGAGCTGTTTTTT
TRBV5-6	.	TRBJ2-3	.	15	CASSLDPTIRDTQYF	TGTGCCAGCAGCTTGGACCCAACAATTCGGGATACGCAGTATTTT